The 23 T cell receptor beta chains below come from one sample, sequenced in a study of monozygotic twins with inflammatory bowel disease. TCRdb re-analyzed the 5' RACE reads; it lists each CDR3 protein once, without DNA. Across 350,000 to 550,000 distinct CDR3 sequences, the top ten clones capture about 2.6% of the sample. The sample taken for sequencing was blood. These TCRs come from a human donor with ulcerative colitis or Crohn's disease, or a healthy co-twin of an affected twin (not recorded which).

The CDR3 here is CASSPRLNRGGPGELFF. The genes are TRBV18 and TRBJ2-2; TCRdb picks TRBD1, but there is no DNA to check that call. Germline V gene lookup returns CDR1 KGHSH and CDR2 LQKENI. This CDR3 is built from 17 residues. The whole variable domain, filled in from reference TRBV18 and TRBJ2-2, reads NAGVMQNPRHLVRRRGQEARLRCSPMKGHSHVYWYRQLPEEGLKFMVYLQKENIIDESGMPKERFSAEFPKEGPSILRIQQVVRGDSAAYFCASSPRLNRGGPGELFFGEGSRLTVL.

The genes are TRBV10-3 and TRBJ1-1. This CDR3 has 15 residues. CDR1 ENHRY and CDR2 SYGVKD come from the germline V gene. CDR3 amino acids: CAISDARGENTEAFF.

CDR3 sequence reads: CASSLSWGATEAFF. This rearrangement joins TRBV5-5 to TRBJ1-1; absent DNA, TCRdb's TRBD1 call cannot be checked. Germline CDR1 SGHKS, CDR2 YYEKEE (reference sequence). There are 14 residues in the CDR3.

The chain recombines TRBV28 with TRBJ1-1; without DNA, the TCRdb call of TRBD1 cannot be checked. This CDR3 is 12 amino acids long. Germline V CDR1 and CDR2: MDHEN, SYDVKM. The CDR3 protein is CASESRGDGAFF.

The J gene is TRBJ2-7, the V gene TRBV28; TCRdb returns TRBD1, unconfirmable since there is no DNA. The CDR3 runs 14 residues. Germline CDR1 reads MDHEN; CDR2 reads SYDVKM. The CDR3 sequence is CASRPGQVTYEQYF.

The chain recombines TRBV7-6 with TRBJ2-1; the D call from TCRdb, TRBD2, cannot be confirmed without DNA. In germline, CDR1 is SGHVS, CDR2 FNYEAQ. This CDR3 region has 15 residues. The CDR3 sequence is CASSASRGLGDEQFF.

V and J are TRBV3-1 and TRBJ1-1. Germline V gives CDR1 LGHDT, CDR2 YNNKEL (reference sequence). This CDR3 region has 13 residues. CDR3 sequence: CASSREGPPEAFF.

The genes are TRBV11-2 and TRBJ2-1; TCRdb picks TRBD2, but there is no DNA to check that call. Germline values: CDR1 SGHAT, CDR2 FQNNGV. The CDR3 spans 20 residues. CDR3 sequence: CASSLKGWLAGASSYNEQFF.

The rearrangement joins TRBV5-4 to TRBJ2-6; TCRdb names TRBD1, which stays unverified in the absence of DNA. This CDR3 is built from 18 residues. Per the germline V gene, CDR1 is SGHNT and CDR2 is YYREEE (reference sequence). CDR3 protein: CASSLREGQHSGANVLTF.

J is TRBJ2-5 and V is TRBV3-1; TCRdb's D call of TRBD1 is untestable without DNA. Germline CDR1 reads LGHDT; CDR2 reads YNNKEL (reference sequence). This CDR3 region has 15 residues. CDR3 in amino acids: CASSVRTGGMETQYF.

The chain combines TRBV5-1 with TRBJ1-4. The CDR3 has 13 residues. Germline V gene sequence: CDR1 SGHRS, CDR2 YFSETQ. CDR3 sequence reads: CASSLASNEKLFF.

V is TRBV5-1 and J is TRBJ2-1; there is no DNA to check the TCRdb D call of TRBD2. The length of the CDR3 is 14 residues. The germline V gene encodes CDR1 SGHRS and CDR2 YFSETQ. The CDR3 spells CASTWGGPSDEQFF.

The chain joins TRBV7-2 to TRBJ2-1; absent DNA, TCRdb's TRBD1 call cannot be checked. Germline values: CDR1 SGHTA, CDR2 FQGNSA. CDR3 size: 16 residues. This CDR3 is CASSLRTGLSYNEQFF.

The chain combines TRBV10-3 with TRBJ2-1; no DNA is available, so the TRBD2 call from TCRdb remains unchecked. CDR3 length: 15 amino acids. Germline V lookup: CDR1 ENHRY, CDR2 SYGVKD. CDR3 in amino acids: CAISGGLAIYNEQFF.

The CDR3 is CSARGVAYTMNTEAFF. The chain combines TRBV20-1 with TRBJ1-1. The V gene's germline CDR1 is DFQATT and CDR2 SNEGSKA (reference sequence). The CDR3 runs to 16 residues.

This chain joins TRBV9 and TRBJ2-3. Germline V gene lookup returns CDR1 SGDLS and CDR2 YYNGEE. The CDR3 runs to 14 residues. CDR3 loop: CASSGIISTDTQYF.

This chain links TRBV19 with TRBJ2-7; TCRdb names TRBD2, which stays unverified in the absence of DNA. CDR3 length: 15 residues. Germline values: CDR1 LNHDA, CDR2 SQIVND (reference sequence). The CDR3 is CASSWRAGGLYEQYF.

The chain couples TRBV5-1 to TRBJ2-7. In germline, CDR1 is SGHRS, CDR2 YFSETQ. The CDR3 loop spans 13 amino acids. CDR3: CASSLEPPYEQYF. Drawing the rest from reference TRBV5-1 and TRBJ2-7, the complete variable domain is KAGVTQTPRYLIKTRGQQVTLSCSPISGHRSVSWYQQTPGQGLQFLFEYFSETQRNKGNFPGRFSGRQFSNSRSEMNVSTLELGDSALYLCASSLEPPYEQYFGPGTRLTVT.

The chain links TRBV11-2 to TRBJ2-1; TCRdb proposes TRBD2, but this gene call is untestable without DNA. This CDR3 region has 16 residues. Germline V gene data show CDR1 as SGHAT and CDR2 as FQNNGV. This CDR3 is CASSSAGASSYNEQFF. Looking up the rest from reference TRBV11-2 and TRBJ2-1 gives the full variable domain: EAGVAQSPRYKIIEKRQSVAFWCNPISGHATLYWYQQILGQGPKLLIQFQNNGVVDDSQLPKDRFSAERLKGVDSTLKIQPAKLEDSAVYLCASSSAGASSYNEQFFGPGTRLTVL.

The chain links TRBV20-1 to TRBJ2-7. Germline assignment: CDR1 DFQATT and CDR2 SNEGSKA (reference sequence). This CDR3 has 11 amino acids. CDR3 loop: CSARDYVGQYF.

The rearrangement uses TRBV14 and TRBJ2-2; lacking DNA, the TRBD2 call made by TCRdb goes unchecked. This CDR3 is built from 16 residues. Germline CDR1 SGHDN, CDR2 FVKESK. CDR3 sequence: CASSQTRHIHTGELFF. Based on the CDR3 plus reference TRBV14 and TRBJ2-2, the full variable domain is EAGVTQFPSHSVIEKGQTVTLRCDPISGHDNLYWYRRVMGKEIKFLLHFVKESKQDESGMPNNRFLAERTGGTYSTLKVQPAELEDSGVYFCASSQTRHIHTGELFFGEGSRLTVL.

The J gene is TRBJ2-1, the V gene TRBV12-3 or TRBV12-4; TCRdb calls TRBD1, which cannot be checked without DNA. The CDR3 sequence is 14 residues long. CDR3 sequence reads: CASTPGSPHNEQFF.

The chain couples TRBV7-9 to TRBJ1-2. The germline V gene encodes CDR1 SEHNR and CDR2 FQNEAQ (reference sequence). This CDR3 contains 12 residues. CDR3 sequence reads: CASSLGLSHYTF.